This entry concerns a single T cell receptor (beta chain). Its cognate antigen is unknown. The assay was immunoSEQ multiplex PCR, and TCRdb's table has in-frame clones only and misses some. Of more than 120,000 clones listed, roughly nine tenths are singletons. Pooling of second doses given at about 4 or about 12 weeks was done. The record originates from a study of T cell responses to AZD1222 COVID-19 vaccine. Study-level findings and limits: Repertoires were collected only later (after the peak T cell response had occurred).

The CDR3 has 13 amino acids. V gave up 1 base and J gave up 8 bases, with 9 bases separating them. Germline V gene sequence: CDR1 LNHDA, CDR2 SQIVND (reference sequence). This sample comprised peripheral blood, obtained 28 days after the second AZD1222 dose. The origin of this receptor is an adult who received the AZD1222 COVID-19 vaccine. The chain links TRBV19 to TRBJ2-1, with D hard to call. This CDR3 reads CASSIVRWDEQFF. The CDR3 DNA reads TGTGCCAGTAGTATAGTACGGTGGGATGAGCAGTTCTTC.